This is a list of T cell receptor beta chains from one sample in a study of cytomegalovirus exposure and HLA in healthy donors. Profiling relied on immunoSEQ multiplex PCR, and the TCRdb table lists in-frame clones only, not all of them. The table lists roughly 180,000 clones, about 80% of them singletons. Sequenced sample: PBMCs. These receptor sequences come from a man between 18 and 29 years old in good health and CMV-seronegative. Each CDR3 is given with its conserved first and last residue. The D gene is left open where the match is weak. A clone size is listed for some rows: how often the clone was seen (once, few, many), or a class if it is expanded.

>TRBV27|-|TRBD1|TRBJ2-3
TGTGCCAGCAGTTTTCGGACAGGGTTGGATACGCAGTATTTT
CASSFRTGLDTQYF
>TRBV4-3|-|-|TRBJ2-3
TGCGCCAGCAGCCAAGATTGGGTTTTAGCGACTAGCACAGATACGCAGTATTTT
CASSQDWVLATSTDTQYF
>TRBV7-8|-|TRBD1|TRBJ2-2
TGTGCCAGCAGCCCCCGACAGGGCCCTCCCGGGGAGCTGTTTTTT
CASSPRQGPPGELFF
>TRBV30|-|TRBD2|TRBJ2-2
TGTGCCTGGAGTGTACTGCGGGAGGGGTCCGGGGAGCTGTTTTTT
CAWSVLREGSGELFF
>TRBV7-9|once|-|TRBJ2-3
TGTGCCAGCAGGAGGGGCGGGGGCCGGGTTGATACGCAGTATTTT
CASRRGGGRVDTQYF
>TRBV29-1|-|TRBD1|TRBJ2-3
TGCAGCGTTGCCCGGGACAGCCTTTTCACAGATACGCAGTATTTT
CSVARDSLFTDTQYF
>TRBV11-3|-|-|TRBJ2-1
TGTGCCAGCAGCTCCCGGAGAAACAATGAGCAGTTCTTC
CASSSRRNNEQFF
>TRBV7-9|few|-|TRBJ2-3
TGTGCCAGCAGCTTAGGGCAGGGGAGCACAGATACGCAGTATTTT
CASSLGQGSTDTQYF
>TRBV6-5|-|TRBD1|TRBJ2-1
TGTGCCAGCAGTTACGAGGGGACAGAGCACTACAATGAGCAGTTCTTC
CASSYEGTEHYNEQFF
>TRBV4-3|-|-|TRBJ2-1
TGCGCCAGCAGTTCGGGGGGCAAGTACAATGAGCAGTTCTTC
CASSSGGKYNEQFF
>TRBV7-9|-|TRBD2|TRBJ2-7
TGTGCCAGCTCTAAGCGGGAGTTACTCGAGCAGTACTTC
CASSKRELLEQYF
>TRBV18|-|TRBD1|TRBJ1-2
TGTGCCAGCTCACCCTACCCTGGGACAGGGGATTATGGCTACACCTTC
CASSPYPGTGDYGYTF
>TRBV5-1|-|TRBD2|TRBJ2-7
TGCGCCAGCAGCTTGGACTCTAGCGGGAGTAAGTCGTGGGAGCAGTACTTC
CASSLDSSGSKSWEQYF
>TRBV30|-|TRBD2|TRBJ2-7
TGTGCCTGGAGAAATACGGGGGGCTACGAGCAGTACTTC
CAWRNTGGYEQYF
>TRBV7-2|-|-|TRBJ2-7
TGTGCCAGCTCCAAGACCGGGTGCGAGCAGTACTTC
CASSKTGCEQYF
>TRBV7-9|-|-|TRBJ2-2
TGTGCCAGCAGCTTTGAGGCTCGACTCACTAATTCTGGGGAGCTGTTTTTT
CASSFEARLTNSGELFF
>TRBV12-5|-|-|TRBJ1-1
TGTGCTAGTGGTTTGGTACTTGATAGGAGTATGAACACTGAAGCTTTCTTT
CASGLVLDRSMNTEAFF
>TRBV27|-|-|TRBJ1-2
TGTGCCAGCAGTTGGGCAGGCGGGTATGGCTACACCTTC
CASSWAGGYGYTF
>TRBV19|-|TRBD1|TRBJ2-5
TGTGCCAGTAGTAAGCCTGGACAGGGAACCCACCACCAAGAGACCCAGTACTTC
CASSKPGQGTHHQETQYF
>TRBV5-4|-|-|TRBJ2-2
TGTGCCAGCAGCCTACAGGGCCGCCTGGGGACCGGGGAGCTGTTTTTT
CASSLQGRLGTGELFF
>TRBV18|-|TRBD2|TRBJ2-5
TGTGCCAGCTCACCACCGTCGGGGCTAGCGGACCAAGAGACCCAGTACTTC
CASSPPSGLADQETQYF
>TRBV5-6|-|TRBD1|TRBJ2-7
TGTGCCAGCAGCTTGAGGGGCTACAGGGGCGAGCAGTACTTC
CASSLRGYRGEQYF
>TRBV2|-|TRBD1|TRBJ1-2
TGTGCCAGCAGTAGGGGACAGGGCATTAACTATGGCTACACCTTC
CASSRGQGINYGYTF
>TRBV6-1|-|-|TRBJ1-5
TGTGCCAGCAGTGAAGCAGGGGCGAGCAATCAGCCCCAGCATTTT
CASSEAGASNQPQHF
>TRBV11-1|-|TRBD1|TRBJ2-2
TGTGCCAGCAGCTTAGACTACCCTATGGACAGGGACAACACCGGGGAGCTGTTTTTT
CASSLDYPMDRDNTGELFF
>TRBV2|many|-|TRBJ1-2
TGTGCCAGCAGTCTTTTTGGACAGAGTAACTATGGCTACACCTTC
CASSLFGQSNYGYTF
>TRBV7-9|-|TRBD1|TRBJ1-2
TGTGCCAGCAGCCCCAGGACAGGGTCCTATGGCTACACCTTC
CASSPRTGSYGYTF
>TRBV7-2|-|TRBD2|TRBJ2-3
TGTGCCAGCAGCTTAGTAATAGCGGGAAACGGCCCAGATACGCAGTATTTT
CASSLVIAGNGPDTQYF
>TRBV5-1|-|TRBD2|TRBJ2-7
TGCGCCAGCAGCACCCCTAGCGGGAGAAACTACGAGCAGTACTTC
CASSTPSGRNYEQYF
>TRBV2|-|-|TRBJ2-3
TGTGCCAGCAGCACGGGGGGCCCTAGCACAGATACGCAGTATTTT
CASSTGGPSTDTQYF
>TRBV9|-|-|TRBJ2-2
TGTGCCAGCAGCGTAGATTTAAGAGCGAACACCGGGGAGCTGTTTTTT
CASSVDLRANTGELFF
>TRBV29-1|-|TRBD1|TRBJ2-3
TGCAGCGCAGACGGGACAGGGGGATTAGGCACAGATACGCAGTATTTT
CSADGTGGLGTDTQYF
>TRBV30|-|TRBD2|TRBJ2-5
TGTGCCTGGAGGAGGGGCGGGAGCTTCGAGACCCAGTACTTC
CAWRRGGSFETQYF
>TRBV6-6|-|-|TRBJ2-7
TGTGCCAGCAGTTACAGGCGGGACGGACGCTCCTACGAGCAGTACTTC
CASSYRRDGRSYEQYF
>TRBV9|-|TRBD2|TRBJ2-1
TGTGCCAGCAGCCCCCACCCGGGGACTAGCGGGAGGCACAATGAGCAGTTCTTC
CASSPHPGTSGRHNEQFF
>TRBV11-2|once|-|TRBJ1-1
TGTGCCGGCAGCTTAGATCGGGGGGGCGATGAAGCTTTCTTT
CAGSLDRGGDEAFF
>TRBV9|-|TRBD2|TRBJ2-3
TGTGCCAGCAGCGCTAGCGGGACATCAGATACGCAGTATTTT
CASSASGTSDTQYF
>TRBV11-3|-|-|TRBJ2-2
TGTGCCAGCAGCTCTCCTCGGGTCTTGTGGTCCACCGGGGAGCTGTTTTTT
CASSSPRVLWSTGELFF
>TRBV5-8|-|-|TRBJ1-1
TGTGCCAGCAGCTTTTCCCGACAGATGAACACTGAAGCTTTCTTT
CASSFSRQMNTEAFF
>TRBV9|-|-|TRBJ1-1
TGTGCCAGCAGCGTTGGCAACAGACGAGAGACTGAAGCTTTCTTT
CASSVGNRRETEAFF
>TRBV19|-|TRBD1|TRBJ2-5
TGTGCCAGTAGTATAGATTTCTGGGGGACAGGGGAGAAAGAGACCCAGTACTTC
CASSIDFWGTGEKETQYF
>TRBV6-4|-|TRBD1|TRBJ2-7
TGTGCCAGCAGTGACCCCAGGGGGCACACGGAACTAGGTAACTACGAGCAGTACTTC
CASSDPRGHTELGNYEQYF
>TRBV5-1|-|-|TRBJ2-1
TGCGCCAGCAGCTTGGCAGACAGCTCCTACAATGAGCAGTTCTTC
CASSLADSSYNEQFF
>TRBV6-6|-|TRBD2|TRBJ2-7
TGTGCCAGCAGTAGTCTCCGGCTAGCGGTCTCCTACGAGCAGTACTTC
CASSSLRLAVSYEQYF
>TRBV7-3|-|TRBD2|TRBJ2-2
TGTGCCAGCAGCTTATCGGGACTAGCCATTTCGGGGGAGCTGTTTTTT
CASSLSGLAISGELFF
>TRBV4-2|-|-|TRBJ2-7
TGTGCCAGCAGCCAAGTTCCGGGTCCGGGTCGGATCTACGAGCAGTACTTC
CASSQVPGPGRIYEQYF
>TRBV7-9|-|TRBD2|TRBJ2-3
TGTGCCAGCAGCGCAAGCCCACTAGCGGGATTTACAGATACGCAGTATTTT
CASSASPLAGFTDTQYF
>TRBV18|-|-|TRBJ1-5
TGTGCCAGCTCACCAGCCACGGCGGGAAGCAATCAGCCCCAGCATTTT
CASSPATAGSNQPQHF
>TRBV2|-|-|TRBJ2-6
TGTGCCAGCGGCGGGAAATCTGGGGCCAACGTCCTGACTTTC
CASGGKSGANVLTF
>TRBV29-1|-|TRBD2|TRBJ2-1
TGCAGCGGAATTAGCGGGACCCAGTATGATGAGCAGTTCTTC
CSGISGTQYDEQFF
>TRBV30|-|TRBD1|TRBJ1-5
TGTGCCTGGAGTCAGGGGGCCGGTCAGCCCCAGCATTTT
CAWSQGAGQPQHF